The 9 T cell receptor beta chains reported below all come from one sample, sequenced in a study of blood T cell repertoires in COVID-19 (dated by TCRdb to 2020 to 2021). The method behind the library was the immunoSEQ multiplex PCR assay. The table comes from immuneACCESS by way of TCRdb, which keeps in-frame sequences with V and J called. Part of the clones is missing from these tables; in studies checked, under half for an unresolved V gene and the rest for unknown reasons. Here the sample has a few hundred thousand clones; approximately 91% occur a single time. The ten largest clones capture approximately 1.5% of the sample. The sample consisted of PBMCs or T cells enriched from blood (not recorded which). The receptors originated from a woman aged 18-29 years who had been exposed to COVID-19.

The rearrangement joins TRBV6-5 to TRBJ1-5; the D is unclear. There are 15 residues in the CDR3. CDR1 MNHEY and CDR2 SVGAGI come from the germline V gene. V lost 5 bases, J lost 3 bases, and 14 bases lay in between. The CDR3 region is CASSPRGLNNQPQHF. Written as DNA, the CDR3 is TGTGCCAGCAGTCCCCGAGGGTTGAACAATCAGCCCCAGCATTTT.

The rearrangement links TRBV10-3 to TRBJ2-7, with D unresolved. CDR3 length equals 14 residues. Germline V gene data show CDR1 as ENHRY and CDR2 as SYGVKD. The germline V and J ends were trimmed by 6 bases and 0 bases, with 12 bases remaining between them. The chain's CDR3 is CAISPTENSYEQYF. Written as DNA, the CDR3 is TGTGCCATCAGCCCGACGGAGAACTCCTACGAGCAGTACTTC.

The chain couples TRBV28 to TRBJ2-5; D may be TRBD1 (6 bases). Looked up from germline, CDR1 is MDHEN and CDR2 is SYDVKM. This CDR3 comprises 14 residues. V was clipped by 4 bases and J by 1 base, with 10 bases between them. CDR3 in amino acids: CASSSTGFQETQYF. The CDR3 DNA reads TGTGCCAGCAGTTCCACAGGGTTCCAAGAGACCCAGTACTTC.

The chain is built from TRBV7-9 and TRBJ1-1; 7 bases map to TRBD1. Looked up from germline, CDR1 is SEHNR and CDR2 is FQNEAQ (reference sequence). The J segment lost 6 bases and the V segment lost 3 bases, leaving 7 bases of the junction unmatched. The CDR3 is 14 residues long. The CDR3 sequence: CASSFKPGTAEAFF. In DNA form, the CDR3 reads TGTGCCAGCAGCTTCAAGCCTGGGACAGCTGAAGCTTTCTTT.

V gene TRBV6-5 combines with J gene TRBJ1-4, with D hard to call. Trimming pared 2 bases from V and 8 bases from J, leaving 12 bases between. The CDR3 spans 14 residues. CDR1 and CDR2 from the germline V gene are MNHEY and SVGAGI. CDR3 region: CASSYRDNTEKLFF. DNA for the CDR3: TGTGCCAGCAGTTACAGAGACAATACCGAAAAACTGTTTTTT.

The V and J genes are TRBV5-4 and TRBJ1-2; 7 nucleotides align to TRBD1. CDR3 length: 12 residues. Germline CDR1 reads SGHNT; CDR2 reads YYREEE (reference sequence). V lost 4 bases, J lost 5 bases, and 2 bases stayed unmatched. DNA of the CDR3: TGTGCCAGCAGCCCACAGGGGTATGGCTACACCTTC. Translated: CASSPQGYGYTF. Drawing the rest from reference TRBV5-4 and TRBJ1-2, the complete variable domain is ETGVTQSPTHLIKTRGQQVTLRCSSQSGHNTVSWYQQALGQGPQFIFQYYREEENGRGNFPPRFSGLQFPNYSSELNVNALELDDSALYLCASSPQGYGYTFGSGTRLTVV.

V is TRBV27 and J is TRBJ2-7, with 7 bases that match TRBD1. Germline assignment: CDR1 MNHEY and CDR2 SMNVEV (reference sequence). J gave up 0 bases and V 4 bases, and 9 bases lay outside the gene matches. The CDR3 runs to 16 residues. As DNA, the CDR3 is TGTGCCAGCAGTTCATACCCGACAGGGAGCTCCTACGAGCAGTACTTC. Residues: CASSSYPTGSSYEQYF.

The CDR3 sequence is CASSQEGLVLSYEQYF. In DNA form, the CDR3 reads TGCGCCAGCAGCCAAGAGGGACTAGTCCTCTCCTACGAGCAGTACTTC. The chain is built from TRBV4-1 and TRBJ2-7; 8 bases line up with TRBD2. This CDR3 contains 16 residues. V shed 0 bases and J 0 bases; nucleotides not matched to a gene: 4. Germline V gives CDR1 MGHRA, CDR2 YSYEKL.

V usage is TRBV19 and J usage is TRBJ1-4, with a tentative D call TRBD1 (6 bases). The CDR3 runs 15 residues. Germline-derived CDR1 and CDR2 are LNHDA and SQIVND (reference sequence). Trimming left V 7 bases short and J 4 bases short, with 16 bases between. CDR3 region: CASTIGQWDNEKLFF. The CDR3 DNA sequence: TGTGCCAGTACCATTGGACAGTGGGATAATGAAAAACTGTTTTTT.